The sequence of this T cell receptor (beta chain) was determined in a study of identical twins. It was template switching that added a universal primer site, and there were unique molecular identifiers on the cDNA. TCRdb fed the 5' RACE reads into MiXCR, producing one record per CDR3 protein. The table lists under 250,000 distinct CDR3 sequences, 7.5% of them singletons, with 1.9% in the top ten. Study-level findings and limits: Zero-insertion analyses were open to partial confounding by invariant MAIT and iNKT cells. Models, which agreed with sharing between unrelated individuals, nonetheless underestimated the out-of-frame TCR alpha sharing seen in monozygotic twins.

On this clonotype itself: The antigen remains unidentified.

Germline CDR1 and CDR2: SGHAT and FQNNGV. This CDR3 contains 16 residues. Trimming took 4 bases from V and 5 from J, leaving 17 bases between them. These data also formed part of another study, on yellow fever vaccine responses in identical twins.

The TCR originated in a woman aged 18-29 years in good health. This sequence joins TRBV11-2 and TRBJ2-2, with D possibly matching TRBD2 (6 bases). The source material was memory (CD45RO+) T cells sorted from blood. The CDR3 region has the DNA TGTGCCAGCAGCTCCCCGGGTAGGGCGGGGACCGGGGAGCTGTTTTTT. This encodes CASSSPGRAGTGELFF.